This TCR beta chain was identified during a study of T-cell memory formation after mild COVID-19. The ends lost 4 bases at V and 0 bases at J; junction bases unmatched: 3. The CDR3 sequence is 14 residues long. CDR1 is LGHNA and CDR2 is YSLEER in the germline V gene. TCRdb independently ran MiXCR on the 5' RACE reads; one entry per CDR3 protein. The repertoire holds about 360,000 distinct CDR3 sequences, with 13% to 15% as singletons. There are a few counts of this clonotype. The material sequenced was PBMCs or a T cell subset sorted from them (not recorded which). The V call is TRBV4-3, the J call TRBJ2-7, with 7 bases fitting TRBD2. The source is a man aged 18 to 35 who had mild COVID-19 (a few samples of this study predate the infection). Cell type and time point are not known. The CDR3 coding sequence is TGCGCCAGCAGCCCCTGGGGGGGCTCCTACGAGCAGTACTTC. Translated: CASSPWGGSYEQYF.